The 7 T cell receptor beta chains below come from one sample, sequenced in a study of T cells in Graves' hyperthyroidism and ophthalmopathy. Amplified regions were TCR beta CDR3 sequences from RNA transcripts. The study used the HTBI primer set for a first-round RT-PCR of the TCR CDR3. Using its own MiXCR run on the multiplex PCR reads, TCRdb lists one record per CDR3 protein. There are about 740,000 distinct CDR3 sequences in the sample; approximately 14% occur only once, and about a tenth lies in the top ten. Input material: blood. These receptors were obtained from a woman aged 18-30 years with Graves' hyperthyroidism.

This clonotype was counted ten times or more. The chain has TRBV2 and TRBJ2-2; the D gene is possibly TRBD2 (6 bases). This CDR3 contains 15 residues. Between the trimmed V and J ends, which lost 4 bases and 5 bases, there was a span of 14 bases. Per germline, CDR1 SNHLY and CDR2 FYNNEI. This CDR3 is CASSVGVAVTGELFF. CDR3 coding DNA: TGTGCCAGCAGTGTAGGGGTAGCGGTAACCGGGGAGCTGTTTTTT.

This chain uses TRBV2 with TRBJ1-1, with no clear D. The CDR3 is made up of 15 amino acids. V dropped 5 bases and J dropped 4 bases, with 17 bases sitting between them. Germline CDR1 is SNHLY and CDR2 is FYNNEI. CDR3 sequence: CASSFGSNRPTEAFF. In DNA form, the CDR3 reads TGTGCCAGCAGTTTCGGATCAAATAGGCCCACTGAAGCTTTCTTT.

The chain employs TRBV4-3 and TRBJ2-5; 11 bases align to TRBD2. Unmatched junction bases numbered 5, after V lost 0 bases and J lost 2 bases. The CDR3 has 17 residues. Germline V gives CDR1 LGHNA, CDR2 YSLEER. The CDR3 loop reads CASSQDLTSGGQETQYF. CDR3 DNA sequence: TGCGCCAGCAGCCAAGATTTAACTAGCGGGGGACAAGAGACCCAGTACTTC.

The gene calls are TRBV10-3 and TRBJ2-1; TRBD2 matches at 8 bases. CDR1 is ENHRY, CDR2 SYGVKD, per germline. This CDR3 has 13 residues. The ends lost 4 bases at V and 8 bases at J; junction bases unmatched: 4. CDR3 bases: TGTGCCATCAGTGGACGGGAGGGCGATGAGCAGTTCTTC. Amino acids: CAISGREGDEQFF.

Only a few counts were recorded for this clonotype. The chain couples TRBV27 to TRBJ1-1; no clear D gene. Germline V gene sequence: CDR1 MNHEY, CDR2 SMNVEV (reference sequence). With 2 bases removed from V and 4 bases from J, the gap between germline ends came to 11 bases. This CDR3 spans 14 amino acids. The CDR3 bases are TGTGCCAGCAGTTTAAACCCCGCGGTCACTGAAGCTTTCTTT. Amino acid sequence: CASSLNPAVTEAFF.

This clonotype has a count of ten or more. CDR3 in amino acids: CASSLLPAGVNEQFF. In nucleotides, the CDR3 is TGTGCCAGCAGCTTACTTCCAGCGGGAGTCAATGAGCAGTTCTTC. The chain combines TRBV7-3 with TRBJ2-1; TRBD2 matches at 8 bases. The CDR3 is 15 amino acids. The trim removed 2 bases at V and 6 bases at J, leaving 6 bases unmatched. Germline CDR1 is SGHTA and CDR2 is FQGTGA.

This clonotype was observed many times. The CDR3 nucleotides read TGTGCCAGCGAGGGGCCTCAGGAGACCCAGTACTTC. It encodes CASEGPQETQYF. The V and J genes are TRBV6-2 or TRBV6-3 and TRBJ2-5; the D call may be TRBD1 or TRBD2 (5 bases each). Trimming took off 8 bases at V and 5 bases at J, with 12 bases between the two ends. The CDR3 is 12 residues long. The V gene's germline CDR1 is MNHEY and CDR2 SVGEGT.